This TCR beta chain was sequenced during a study of CD8 T cells in Susac syndrome. Random hexamers were used to reverse transcribe about 0.5 to 1 ug of RNA. TCRdb used MiXCR to reprocess the immunoSEQ multiplex PCR reads, holding one entry per CDR3 protein. The data show tens of thousands of distinct CDR3 sequences, more than 85% seen once. High-throughput TCR beta sequencing covered peripheral CD8+ and CD4+ T cells. Negative isolation yielded CD8+ and CD4+ T cells; FACS enriched TEMRA cells. Germline V gives CDR1 SQVTM, CDR2 ANQGSEA. Trimming removed 7 bases at V and 3 bases at J, with 9 bases between. The CDR3 is 11 amino acids.

The chain uses TRBV29-1 and TRBJ1-1; perhaps TRBD1 as D (5 bases). Sequencing was performed on CD8+ T cells from PBMCs. The TCR originated in a human donor with Susac syndrome. This CDR3 reads CSAPGDTEAFF. The CDR3 nucleotides are TGCAGCGCTCCGGGGGACACTGAAGCTTTCTTT. Supplemented by reference TRBV29-1 and TRBJ1-1, the full variable domain reads SAVISQKPSRDICQRGTSLTIQCQVDSQVTMMFWYRQQPGQSLTLIATANQGSEATYESGFVIDKFPISRPNLTFSTLTVSNMSPEDSSIYLCSAPGDTEAFFGQGTRLTVV.